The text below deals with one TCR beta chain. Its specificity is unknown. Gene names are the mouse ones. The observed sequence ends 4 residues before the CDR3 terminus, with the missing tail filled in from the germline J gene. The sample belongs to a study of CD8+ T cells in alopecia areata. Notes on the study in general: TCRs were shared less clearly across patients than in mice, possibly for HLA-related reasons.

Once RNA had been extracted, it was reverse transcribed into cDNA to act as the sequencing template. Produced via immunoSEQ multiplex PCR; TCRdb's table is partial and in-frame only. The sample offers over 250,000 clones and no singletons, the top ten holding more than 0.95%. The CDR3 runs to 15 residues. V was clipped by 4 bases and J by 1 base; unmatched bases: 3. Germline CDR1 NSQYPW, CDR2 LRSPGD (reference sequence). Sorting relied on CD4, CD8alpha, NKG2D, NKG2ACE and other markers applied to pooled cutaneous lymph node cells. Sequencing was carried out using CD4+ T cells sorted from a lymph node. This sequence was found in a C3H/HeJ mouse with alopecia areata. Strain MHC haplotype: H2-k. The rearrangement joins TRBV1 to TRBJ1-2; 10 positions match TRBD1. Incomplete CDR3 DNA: TGCACCTGCAGTGGTGGACAGGGGGGAAACTCC. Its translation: CTCSGGQGGNS. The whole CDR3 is CTCSGGQGGNSDYTF.